These 24 T cell receptor beta chains share one sample of origin, sequenced in a study of shared clonotypes between healthy human individuals. This table comes from immunoSEQ multiplex PCR, and its TCRdb copy is limited to in-frame clones, with some not included. The data hold 1,500,000 or so clones, with more than 95% observed a single time. The sequenced material came from naive CD4+ T cells sorted from blood. Described subset: CD45RA+ positively selected. The receptors stem from a young man in good health.

The genes are TRBV11-2 and TRBJ2-7; 9 bases agree with TRBD2. CDR1 and CDR2 from the germline V gene are SGHAT and FQNNGV. V lost 5 bases and J lost 4; bases outside the gene matches: 6. The CDR3 extends over 14 amino acids. CDR3 in amino acids: CASSRVSGRYEQYF. The DNA of the CDR3 is TGTGCCAGCAGCCGCGTCAGCGGGAGGTACGAGCAGTACTTC.

This chain joins TRBV5-5 and TRBJ2-5; TRBD2 agrees at 8 bases. The germline V gene has CDR1 SGHKS and CDR2 YYEKEE (reference sequence). The length of the CDR3 is 16 residues. V shed 3 bases, J shed 4 bases, and the junction held 11 bases outside the gene matches. Written as DNA, the CDR3 is TGTGCCAGCAGCTCATTTACCCAGCTAGCGGGAGAGACCCAGTACTTC. This codes for CASSSFTQLAGETQYF. Full variable domain (outside the CDR3, taken from reference TRBV5-5 and TRBJ2-5): DAGVTQSPTHLIKTRGQQVTLRCSPISGHKSVSWYQQVLGQGPQFIFQYYEKEERGRGNFPDRFSARQFPNYSSELNVNALLLGDSALYLCASSSFTQLAGETQYFGPGTRLLVL.

This chain links TRBV11-3 with TRBJ2-1; TRBD2 matches 7 bases. J gave up 0 bases and V 5 bases, and 4 bases lay outside the gene matches. The germline CDR1 and CDR2 sequences are SGHNT and YENEEA. The CDR3 extends over 15 amino acids. CDR3 amino acids: CASSPGRSSYNEQFF. The CDR3 DNA follows: TGTGCCAGCAGCCCCGGGAGGAGCTCCTACAATGAGCAGTTCTTC.

The chain links TRBV25-1 to TRBJ2-7; 9 bases agree with TRBD1. The CDR3 runs to 15 residues. J lost 4 bases, V lost 3 bases, and 7 bases had no gene match. CDR1 MGHDK and CDR2 SYGVNS come from the germline V gene. Written as DNA, the CDR3 is TGTGCCAGCAGTGAGACGGGACAGGGACTTTACGAGCAGTACTTC. Its translation: CASSETGQGLYEQYF.

CDR3 amino acids: CASSRSTGIPDNEQFF. CDR3 coding DNA: TGCGCCAGCAGCAGGAGCACCGGGATCCCAGACAATGAGCAGTTCTTC. The chain recombines TRBV5-1 with TRBJ2-1, with a tentative D call TRBD2 (5 bases). V was trimmed by 4 bases and J by 5 bases, leaving 19 bases between them. Per germline, CDR1 SGHRS and CDR2 YFSETQ. The CDR3 is made up of 16 amino acids.

This clone was found once. The genes are TRBV28 and TRBJ2-2; TRBD2 might be the D (7 bases). V was clipped by 10 bases and J by 1 base, with 22 bases between them. Germline CDR1 reads MDHEN; CDR2 reads SYDVKM. CDR3 size: 17 residues. DNA for the CDR3: TGTGCCACCTATGGGAGGGGTAGAGGGGGGAACACCGGGGAGCTGTTTTTT. This sequence encodes CATYGRGRGGNTGELFF.

The V and J genes are TRBV29-1 and TRBJ2-1; a possible D gene is TRBD2 (6 bases). The CDR3 runs 17 residues. Germline V gene lookup returns CDR1 SQVTM and CDR2 ANQGSEA. V was clipped by 3 bases and J by 0 bases, with 18 bases between them. In nucleotides, the CDR3 is TGCAGCGTTGATCACGGGAGCGCGCCTAGCTCCTACAATGAGCAGTTCTTC. This translates into CSVDHGSAPSSYNEQFF.

This clone was found once. The rearrangement links TRBV28 to TRBJ2-2; maybe TRBD2 (6 bases). Germline CDR1 and CDR2: MDHEN and SYDVKM. Trimming stripped 3 bases from V and 4 bases from J, with 12 bases between. The CDR3 has 15 amino acids. The CDR3 region is CASSFSGFVTGELFF. The DNA for the CDR3 is TGTGCCAGCAGTTTCAGCGGGTTCGTCACCGGGGAGCTGTTTTTT.

The chain employs TRBV6-5 and TRBJ2-2, with D maybe TRBD2 (6 bases). Between the trimmed V and J ends, which lost 8 bases and 5 bases, there was a span of 12 bases. The germline V gene encodes CDR1 MNHEY and CDR2 SVGAGI. The CDR3 contains 13 residues. The CDR3 loop reads CASGRFGTGELFF. The CDR3 bases are TGTGCCAGCGGGAGGTTTGGTACCGGGGAGCTGTTTTTT.

The CDR3 DNA follows: TGCGCCAGCAGCCAAACTAGGACAGATACGCAGTATTTT. This gives the protein CASSQTRTDTQYF. The V and J genes are TRBV4-3 and TRBJ2-3; D is possibly TRBD2 (5 bases). Trimming took 2 bases from V and 3 from J, leaving 6 bases between them. CDR1 is LGHNA and CDR2 is YSLEER in the germline V gene. There are 13 residues in the CDR3.

This clone was recorded only once. This chain joins TRBV6-6 and TRBJ1-5; D gene ambiguous. CDR1 MNHNY and CDR2 SVGAGI come from the germline V gene (reference sequence). Trimming pared 6 bases from V and 4 bases from J, leaving 7 bases between. The CDR3 contains 12 residues. The CDR3 sequence: CASRKGNQPQHF. As DNA, the CDR3 is TGTGCCAGCAGAAAAGGGAATCAGCCCCAGCATTTT.

The chain combines TRBV5-6 with TRBJ2-7; the D gene is possibly TRBD2 (7 bases). V shed 4 bases and J shed 2 bases, with 10 bases lying between them. CDR1 and CDR2 (germline): SGHDT, YYEEEE. The CDR3 length is 13 residues. This CDR3 is CASSRGGAYEQYF. CDR3 bases: TGTGCCAGCAGCAGGGGGGGCGCCTACGAGCAGTACTTC.

This chain uses TRBV7-2 with TRBJ1-5; D gene uncertain. The CDR3 loop spans 13 amino acids. Trimming took 5 bases from V and 9 from J, leaving 14 bases between them. Germline CDR1 and CDR2: SGHTA and FQGNSA. This CDR3 reads CASSPRPPSPQHF. The CDR3 nucleotides read TGTGCCAGCAGCCCCCGGCCGCCCTCGCCCCAGCATTTT.

The genes are TRBV7-9 and TRBJ2-1; perhaps TRBD1 as D (7 bases). Germline V gene lookup returns CDR1 SEHNR and CDR2 FQNEAQ (reference sequence). CDR3 length: 17 amino acids. Trimming took off 8 bases at V and 3 bases at J, with 23 bases between the two ends. The CDR3 DNA follows: TGTGCCAGCCTAACAGGGGCCCTAGCGACCAACTACAATGAGCAGTTCTTC. Translated: CASLTGALATNYNEQFF.

J is TRBJ1-2 and V is TRBV6-1; D unclear. Per the germline V gene, CDR1 is MNHNS and CDR2 is SASEGT. V lost 5 bases and J 5 bases, leaving 12 bases between the germline ends. The CDR3 spans 13 residues. The CDR3 protein is CASSPSGIYGYTF. The DNA of the CDR3 is TGTGCCAGCAGTCCCAGCGGGATTTATGGCTACACCTTC.

For the CDR3, the DNA is TGTGCCAGCAGCCTGATGGTCTTCAATGAGCAGTTCTTC. Translation gives CASSLMVFNEQFF. This chain links TRBV5-6 with TRBJ2-1; no clear D. The V gene's germline CDR1 is SGHDT and CDR2 YYEEEE. The CDR3 has 13 amino acids. The ends were cut back, 4 bases at V and 6 bases at J, with 11 bases in the middle.

The rearrangement joins TRBV5-1 to TRBJ2-1, with D perhaps matching TRBD2 (5 bases). The germline gives CDR1 SGHRS, CDR2 YFSETQ. With 1 base removed from V and 13 bases from J, the gap between germline ends came to 15 bases. The CDR3 length is 13 residues. The CDR3 reads CASSLSGGLDQFF. CDR3 in DNA: TGCGCCAGCAGCTTGAGTGGAGGACTTGACCAGTTCTTC. The complete variable domain, with remaining parts taken from reference TRBV5-1 and TRBJ2-1, reads KAGVTQTPRYLIKTRGQQVTLSCSPISGHRSVSWYQQTPGQGLQFLFEYFSETQRNKGNFPGRFSGRQFSNSRSEMNVSTLELGDSALYLCASSLSGGLDQFFGPGTRLTVL.

The chain uses TRBV28 and TRBJ1-2, with 7 bases aligning to TRBD1. CDR1 and CDR2 from the germline V gene are MDHEN and SYDVKM. The CDR3 loop spans 13 amino acids. With V trimmed by 3 bases and J by 4 bases, 2 bases remained unmatched. The CDR3 is CASSLGQFYGYTF. CDR3 nucleotide sequence: TGTGCCAGCAGTTTGGGACAGTTCTATGGCTACACCTTC.

This chain joins TRBV9 and TRBJ2-2, with 8 bases fitting TRBD2. This CDR3 has 16 residues. Germline loops: CDR1 SGDLS, CDR2 YYNGEE. After removal of 3 bases from V and 4 bases from J, the junction contained 8 bases not matched to a gene. CDR3 amino acids: CASSGRPGGPTGELFF. The CDR3 DNA reads TGTGCCAGCAGCGGGCGACCGGGAGGGCCCACCGGGGAGCTGTTTTTT.

This chain joins TRBV6-5 and TRBJ2-3; 11 bases map to TRBD1. Germline trimming cut 6 bases from V and 3 bases from J; bases unmatched to any gene: 5. Germline CDR1 is MNHEY and CDR2 is SVGAGI. The CDR3 has 15 residues. The CDR3 DNA sequence: TGTGCCAGCAGCTGGGGGACAGGGGGTACAGATACGCAGTATTTT. It specifies CASSWGTGGTDTQYF.

The rearrangement links TRBV27 to TRBJ2-7, with 8 positions matching TRBD1. Germline lookup yields CDR1 MNHEY and CDR2 SMNVEV (reference sequence). The CDR3 runs to 14 residues. With V trimmed by 5 bases and J by 2 bases, 5 bases remained unmatched. The CDR3 region is CASSPAGGPYEQYF. The DNA for the CDR3 is TGTGCCAGCAGTCCCGCAGGGGGCCCCTACGAGCAGTACTTC.

V is TRBV6-5 and J is TRBJ2-2; a possible D gene is TRBD2 (5 bases). Germline V gene sequence: CDR1 MNHEY, CDR2 SVGAGI. V was trimmed by 2 bases and J by 0 bases, leaving 10 bases between them. CDR3 length equals 16 residues. This CDR3 is CASSYHRDTNTGELFF. CDR3 nucleotides: TGTGCCAGCAGTTACCACCGGGATACGAACACCGGGGAGCTGTTTTTT.

This chain links TRBV14 with TRBJ2-2; D is undetermined. The CDR3 loop spans 14 amino acids. V dropped 1 base and J dropped 10 bases, with 13 bases sitting between them. Germline CDR1 is SGHDN and CDR2 is FVKESK. The CDR3 nucleotides read TGTGCCAGCAGCCAAGTCAGGCCCGCCGAGGAGCTGTTTTTT. Amino acid sequence: CASSQVRPAEELFF.

The chain couples TRBV6-1 to TRBJ2-7, with a tentative D call TRBD2 (6 bases). Germline CDR1 is MNHNS and CDR2 is SASEGT. V lost 0 bases, J lost 2 bases, and 17 bases lay in between. The CDR3 has 17 amino acids. The CDR3 DNA is TGTGCCAGCAGTGAAGCGAGGTTCGCGCGGGAAACCTACGAGCAGTACTTC. Translating it yields CASSEARFARETYEQYF.